Shown below are 20 T cell receptor beta chains from a single sample sequenced in a study of early T cells in non-severe SARS-CoV-2 infection. TCRdb re-derived calls from the 5' RACE reads in MiXCR, one entry per CDR3 protein. The table shows about 57,000 distinct CDR3 sequences, with 13% occurring only once. What was sequenced was whole blood. These receptor sequences come from an adult who was a healthcare worker with PCR-confirmed SARS-CoV-2 infection or an uninfected control (not recorded which).

This clonotype was detected many times. The rearrangement links TRBV29-1 to TRBJ1-3; D not certain. The CDR3 consists of 12 residues. The V end was cut by 6 bases, the J end by 0 bases, with 6 bases between. The germline V gene has CDR1 SQVTM and CDR2 ANQGSEA. CDR3 protein: CSVTRSGNTIYF. As DNA, the CDR3 is TGCAGCGTCACGCGCTCTGGAAACACCATATATTTT.

This clonotype has ten or more counts. This sequence joins TRBV7-9 and TRBJ1-6, with D unclear. CDR3 length: 15 amino acids. V was shortened by 2 bases and J by 8 bases, with 13 bases between the two germline ends. From germline, CDR1 is SEHNR and CDR2 FQNEAQ (reference sequence). The CDR3 DNA is TGTGCCAGCAGCTTACTGGGGAAATCGGATTCACCCCTCCACTTT. This sequence encodes CASSLLGKSDSPLHF. The entire variable domain, with the rest obtained from reference TRBV7-9 and TRBJ1-6, is as follows: DTGVSQNPRHKITKRGQNVTFRCDPISEHNRLYWYRQTLGQGPEFLTYFQNEAQLEKSRLLSDRFSAERPKGSFSTLEIQRTEQGDSAMYLCASSLLGKSDSPLHFGNGTRLTVT.

This chain joins TRBV29-1 and TRBJ2-7, with 11 bases aligning to TRBD1. Germline V lookup: CDR1 SQVTM, CDR2 ANQGSEA. Trimming cost V 0 bases and J 5 bases; bases outside gene matches: 3. The CDR3 consists of 14 residues. CDR3 region: CSVEEGDRGNEQYF. The CDR3 DNA sequence: TGCAGCGTTGAAGAGGGGGACAGGGGGAACGAGCAGTACTTC.

This clonotype appeared many times. The chain couples TRBV20-1 to TRBJ1-1, with D perhaps matching TRBD1 (5 bases). V dropped 0 bases and J dropped 5 bases, with 16 bases sitting between them. Germline V lookup: CDR1 DFQATT, CDR2 SNEGSKA (reference sequence). This CDR3 spans 15 amino acids. The CDR3 nucleotides read TGCAGTGCTAGAGATACCGGGGCCCGGTGGACTGAAGCTTTCTTT. Translation gives CSARDTGARWTEAFF.

This chain connects TRBV12-3 or TRBV12-4 to TRBJ2-6, with D hard to call. V was trimmed by 6 bases and J by 0 bases, leaving 3 bases between them. This CDR3 has 13 residues. Here the CDR3 DNA reads TGTGCCAGCAGAACCTCTGGGGCCAACGTCCTGACTTTC. This gives the protein CASRTSGANVLTF.

The chain's CDR3 is CASSPGAWYTEAFF. The CDR3 coding sequence is TGTGCCAGCAGCCCAGGAGCGTGGTACACTGAAGCTTTCTTT. The chain recombines TRBV6-2 or TRBV6-3 with TRBJ1-1, with D hard to call. Germline assignment: CDR1 MNHEY and CDR2 SVGEGT. The CDR3 length is 14 residues. V dropped 6 bases and J dropped 3 bases, with 14 bases sitting between them.

Only a few counts were recorded for this clonotype. The chain's CDR3 is CASSLEMESGSPLHF. The DNA for the CDR3 is TGTGCCAGCAGCTTAGAGATGGAGTCGGGCTCACCCCTCCACTTT. The V and J genes are TRBV7-8 and TRBJ1-6; D call uncertain. V was shortened by 1 base and J by 10 bases, with 14 bases between the two germline ends. Germline V gene data show CDR1 as SGHVS and CDR2 as FQNEAQ. CDR3 size: 15 residues. Based on the CDR3 plus reference TRBV7-8 and TRBJ1-6, the full variable domain is GAGVSQSPRYKVAKRGQDVALRCDPISGHVSLFWYQQALGQGPEFLTYFQNEAQLDKSGLPSDRFFAERPEGSVSTLKIQRTQQEDSAVYLCASSLEMESGSPLHFGNGTRLTVT.

This clonotype was observed at least ten times. The chain couples TRBV5-1 to TRBJ2-1; 11 nucleotides match TRBD2. The CDR3 contains 16 residues. Germline CDR1 and CDR2: SGHRS and YFSETQ. Trimming at V came to 0 bases and at J to 3 bases, leaving 2 bases not matched to a gene. This CDR3 is CASSLAGLAGYNEQFF. The CDR3 DNA follows: TGCGCCAGCAGCTTGGCCGGACTAGCGGGCTACAATGAGCAGTTCTTC.

This clonotype was detected ten times or more. CDR3 protein: CASSLEDGGTLVHF. CDR3 coding DNA: TGTGCCAGCAGCTTAGAGGACGGGGGTACTCTGGTCCACTTT. The V call is TRBV11-2, the J call TRBJ1-6; perhaps TRBD1 as D (5 bases). Trimming cost V 0 bases and J 17 bases, with 17 bases left between them. Germline CDR1 reads SGHAT; CDR2 reads FQNNGV. This CDR3 spans 14 amino acids.

This clonotype came up a few times. V is TRBV7-2 and J is TRBJ2-2; D gene uncertain. Germline CDR1 reads SGHTA; CDR2 reads FQGNSA. The CDR3 has 13 amino acids. Trimming shortened V by 2 bases and J by 4 bases, and 5 bases separated the two germline ends. The CDR3 protein is CASSLRVTGELFF. The CDR3 nucleotides are TGTGCCAGCAGCTTAAGGGTCACCGGGGAGCTGTTTTTT.

This clonotype showed up many times. The J gene is TRBJ1-5, the V gene TRBV20-1; D may be TRBD1 (5 bases). The germline V gene encodes CDR1 DFQATT and CDR2 SNEGSKA (reference sequence). The CDR3 extends over 17 amino acids. V was pared by 6 bases and J by 5 bases, with 26 bases between. CDR3 in amino acids: CSASRRAGFLVDQPQHF. Here the CDR3 DNA reads TGCAGTGCGTCTCGGAGGGCAGGGTTTTTGGTCGATCAGCCCCAGCATTTT.

Many counts were recorded for this clonotype. The genes are TRBV19 and TRBJ2-7; 7 nucleotides agree with TRBD2. The CDR3 extends over 16 amino acids. Germline trimming cut 5 bases from V and 3 bases from J; bases unmatched to any gene: 13. CDR1 is LNHDA, CDR2 SQIVND, per germline (reference sequence). CDR3: CASSPPSPSGDYEQYF. The CDR3 DNA is TGTGCCAGTAGTCCACCCTCCCCCAGCGGGGACTACGAGCAGTACTTC.

V is TRBV5-4 and J is TRBJ2-1; 8 nucleotides line up with TRBD2. CDR3 length equals 15 residues. The V gene's germline CDR1 is SGHNT and CDR2 YYREEE (reference sequence). With V trimmed by 4 bases and J by 3 bases, 6 bases remained unmatched. The CDR3: CASSLGSGGYNEQFF. In DNA form, the CDR3 reads TGTGCCAGCAGCCTCGGCAGCGGGGGCTACAATGAGCAGTTCTTC.

This clonotype was counted between two and nine times. J is TRBJ2-1 and V is TRBV19; the D gene could be TRBD1 or TRBD2 (6 bases each). Trimming pared 8 bases from V and 7 bases from J, leaving 24 bases between. CDR1 and CDR2 from the germline V gene are LNHDA and SQIVND (reference sequence). The CDR3 sequence is 16 residues long. The CDR3 sequence: CASLKRAGGARNEQFF. DNA for the CDR3: TGTGCCAGTTTAAAAAGGGCCGGGGGCGCGAGGAATGAGCAGTTCTTC.

This clonotype occurred many times. The J gene is TRBJ1-5, the V gene TRBV10-3, with 7 bases identical to TRBD1. V was clipped by 0 bases and J by 5 bases; unmatched bases: 7. Germline-derived CDR1 and CDR2 are ENHRY and SYGVKD. The CDR3 covers 16 residues. The chain's CDR3 is CAISESRQGTDQPQHF. The CDR3 bases are TGTGCCATCAGTGAGTCGAGACAGGGTACTGATCAGCCCCAGCATTTT.

This clonotype was counted at least ten times. The CDR3 DNA follows: TGCAGTGCTAGTCCCACAGGGGACATTTCACCCCTCCACTTT. It specifies CSASPTGDISPLHF. The rearrangement joins TRBV20-1 to TRBJ1-6; 7 positions agree with TRBD1. The trim removed 3 bases at V and 9 bases at J, leaving 8 bases unmatched. Germline-derived CDR1 and CDR2 are DFQATT and SNEGSKA (reference sequence). The CDR3 totals 14 residues.

The CDR3 region has the DNA TGCAGCGTTGCCGGTCACCAAGAGACCCAGTACTTC. It encodes CSVAGHQETQYF. This chain joins TRBV29-1 and TRBJ2-5; D gene ambiguous. The CDR3 is 12 residues long. V was shortened by 4 bases and J by 0 bases, with 6 bases between the two germline ends. From germline, CDR1 is SQVTM and CDR2 ANQGSEA.

This chain joins TRBV5-1 and TRBJ1-1; D may be TRBD1 (6 bases). Between the trimmed V and J ends, which lost 3 bases and 4 bases, there was a span of 13 bases. Germline-derived CDR1 and CDR2 are SGHRS and YFSETQ. CDR3 length: 14 amino acids. The CDR3 DNA is TGCGCCAGCAGCTCACAAGCAGGGGTCACTGAAGCTTTCTTT. Amino acid sequence: CASSSQAGVTEAFF.

This clonotype came up many times. V usage is TRBV5-1 and J usage is TRBJ1-1, with D possibly matching TRBD1 (5 bases). The CDR3 is 14 amino acids. With 4 bases removed from V and 1 base from J, the gap between germline ends came to 11 bases. Per the germline V gene, CDR1 is SGHRS and CDR2 is YFSETQ. This chain's CDR3 is CASSQGAANTEAFF. DNA for the CDR3: TGCGCCAGCAGCCAGGGAGCGGCGAACACTGAAGCTTTCTTT.

This clonotype was counted at least ten times. This chain links TRBV20-1 with TRBJ2-5; D remains unclear. CDR3 size: 13 residues. Germline CDR1 and CDR2: DFQATT and SNEGSKA (reference sequence). Trimming stripped 1 base from V and 2 bases from J, with 8 bases between. CDR3 protein: CSARVRVQETQYF. The CDR3 DNA sequence: TGCAGTGCTAGAGTTCGGGTGCAAGAGACCCAGTACTTC.